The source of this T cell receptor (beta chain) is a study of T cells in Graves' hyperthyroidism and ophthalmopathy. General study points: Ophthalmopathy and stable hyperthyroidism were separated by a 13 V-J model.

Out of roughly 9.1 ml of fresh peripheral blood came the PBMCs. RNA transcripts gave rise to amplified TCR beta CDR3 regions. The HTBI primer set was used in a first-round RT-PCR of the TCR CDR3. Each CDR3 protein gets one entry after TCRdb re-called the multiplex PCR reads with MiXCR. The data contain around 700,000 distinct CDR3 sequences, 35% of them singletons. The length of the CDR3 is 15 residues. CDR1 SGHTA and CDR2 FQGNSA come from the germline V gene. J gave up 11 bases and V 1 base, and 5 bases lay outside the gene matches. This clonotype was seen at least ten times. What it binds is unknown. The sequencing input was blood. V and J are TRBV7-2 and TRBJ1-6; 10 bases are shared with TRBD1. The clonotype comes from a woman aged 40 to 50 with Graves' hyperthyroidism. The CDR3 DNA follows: TGTGCCAGCAGCTTAGGGGGACAGGGGAGAACACCCCTCCACTTT. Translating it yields CASSLGGQGRTPLHF.